What follows describes a single T cell receptor beta chain. The antigen is not known. The entry originates in a study of cytomegalovirus exposure and HLA in healthy donors. Amplification used 60 Vbeta primers and 13 Jbeta primers. Profiled with immunoSEQ multiplex PCR; TCRdb holds only in-frame clones, not every one. The table has more than 90,000 clones, about 80% seen once. Study-wide results and limits: Among immune exposure information, only CMV serostatus was available.

Looked up from germline, CDR1 is WNHNN and CDR2 is SYGVQD (reference sequence). The CDR3 consists of 13 residues. Trimming stripped 1 base from V and 5 bases from J, with 7 bases between. This sequence originates from a man in his forties in good health and CMV-seronegative. Sequences were obtained from PBMCs. J is TRBJ2-3 and V is TRBV10-1, with D possibly matching TRBD2 (6 bases). The CDR3 DNA reads as TGCGCCAGCAGTGAGTTGGGGGGAGATACGCAGTATTTT. It is translated as CASSELGGDTQYF.